A selection of T cell receptor beta chains follows, all from one sample in a study of T cell changes during pregnancy in multiple sclerosis. Only in-frame clones appear in the TCRdb table, and some are missing; sequencing was by immunoSEQ multiplex PCR. The table includes tens of thousands of clones, 89% detected once. Source: CD8+ T cells from peripheral blood mononuclear cells, taken in the third trimester of pregnancy. Receptor source: a female donor with multiple sclerosis, enrolled in a pregnancy study. Each CDR3 is given with its conserved first and last residue. The order of the fields is V gene, D gene, CDR3 protein. The D gene is left open where the match is weak.

>TRBV10-3|TRBD2
CAIRGLAGGGSYEQYF
>TRBV9|-
CASTLGGDGNTIYF
>TRBV29-1|TRBD1
CSVVDRGSTDTQYF
>TRBV5-6|-
CASSLASLTDTQYF
>TRBV5-1|TRBD2
CASSLLASGAGELFF
>TRBV19|TRBD1
CAIGGPAGGYGYTF
>TRBV4-1|TRBD2
CASSESGTSGFNEQFF
>TRBV2|TRBD1
CASSVQGTDYGYTF
>TRBV7-8|TRBD1
CASSLTGDRAREKLFF
>TRBV29-1|-
CSVVGGSGDLFNEQFF
>TRBV13|-
CASSLGGAMYEQYF
>TRBV28|TRBD2
CASSLPGLAAETQYF
>TRBV27|-
CASSALTSNTGELFF
>TRBV7-9|TRBD2
CASSFIHGAGGLGETQYF
>TRBV6-6|-
CASVNGAFSNQPQHF
>TRBV6-5|-
CASSPRVFHTGELFF
>TRBV2|-
CASSDTSGDYEQYF
>TRBV2|-
CASSQGYSNQPQHF
>TRBV19|-
CATLYYGYTF
>TRBV15|TRBD2
CATSARAGELSYEQYF
>TRBV6-1|TRBD1
CASIRQGSYNSPLHF
>TRBV13|TRBD1
CASSIGTGNHGYTF
>TRBV5-1|-
CASSLNEALNTEAFF
>TRBV6-5|TRBD1
CASGPPDREVYEQYF
>TRBV27|TRBD2
CASSTASAGGPGGQFF
>TRBV5-1|TRBD1
CASSTRQGEFVLGNEKLFF
>TRBV5-4|-
CASSLVGAGEGYTF
>TRBV29-1|TRBD1
CSGRDRATGELFF
>TRBV19|-
CASNELWSNQPQHF
>TRBV7-6|-
CASSSLAGTDTQYF
>TRBV19|TRBD2
CASTWGGSGEQFF
>TRBV7-9|-
CASTPTGTISYEQYF
>TRBV5-4|TRBD2
CASSYGTSGGSSYEQYF
>TRBV11-1|-
CASSFWSSPGGSTDTQYF
>TRBV5-1|TRBD1
CASSPPRQGKDTEAFF
>TRBV6-4|TRBD2
CASSEGWAGGPTDTQYF
>TRBV9|TRBD1
CASSETGGVTGELFF
>TRBV6-5|TRBD2
CASSFRLAGGVHEQYF
>TRBV6-1|TRBD1
CASWTGAHEQYF
>TRBV5-4|TRBD2
CASSFSGSTDTQYF